The rows below give T cell receptor beta chains drawn from one sample of a study of blood T cells in healthy people across ages. TCRdb re-derived calls from the 5' RACE reads in MiXCR, one entry per CDR3 protein. The table lists about 1.7 million distinct CDR3 sequences, 28% of them singletons, with 6.5% to 8.5% in the top ten. Source material: blood. These receptors originate from a woman younger than 45 in good health. Both conserved end residues are part of each CDR3. D genes are given only for firm matches. Clone size is not always given. Where it is, it says once, few, many or a class for expanded clones.

j_call	d_call	v_call	clone_size	cdr3_aa	cdr3_nt
TRBJ2-6	TRBD1	TRBV4-1	NA	CASSTWDSPSGANVLTF	TGCGCCAGCAGTACCTGGGACAGCCCCTCTGGGGCCAACGTCCTGACTTTC
TRBJ2-7	NA	TRBV2	many	CASKGGSYEQYF	TGTGCCAGCAAGGGCGGGTCGTACGAGCAGTACTTC
TRBJ2-7	NA	TRBV5-1	many	CASRGAEPYEQYF	TGCGCCAGCAGGGGGGCAGAACCTTACGAGCAGTACTTC
TRBJ2-3	NA	TRBV27	NA	CASGLAYLTDTQYF	TGTGCCAGTGGGCTAGCGTATCTCACAGATACGCAGTATTTT
TRBJ2-1	TRBD1	TRBV7-6	many	CASSLVTGDGLNEQFF	TGTGCCAGCAGCTTAGTCACAGGGGATGGTCTCAATGAGCAGTTCTTC
TRBJ2-2	NA	TRBV20-1	NA	CSAYGTQPTGELFF	TGCAGTGCCTACGGGACCCAGCCCACCGGGGAGCTGTTTTTT
TRBJ2-3	TRBD2	TRBV10-3	NA	CAISPPSGRAARADTQYF	TGTGCCATCAGTCCCCCTAGCGGGAGGGCCGCTAGAGCAGATACGCAGTATTTT
TRBJ2-5	NA	TRBV10-3	many	CAISESRQPGETQYF	TGTGCCATCAGTGAGTCAAGACAGCCCGGGGAGACCCAGTACTTC
TRBJ1-2	TRBD1	TRBV6-4	few	CASSSEPGQGISGYTF	TGTGCCAGCAGTTCAGAACCGGGACAGGGCATATCTGGCTACACCTTC
TRBJ1-6	TRBD1	TRBV7-6	NA	CASSSSGTGVFSPLHF	TGTGCCAGCAGCTCCTCAGGCACAGGGGTCTTCTCACCCCTCCACTTT
TRBJ2-2	NA	TRBV29-1	NA	CSVPGPGSGGELFF	TGCAGCGTTCCCGGGCCAGGGTCGGGCGGGGAGCTGTTTTTT
TRBJ2-3	TRBD2	TRBV2	few	CASSDVPGLAGGTDTQYF	TGTGCCAGCAGTGACGTCCCGGGACTAGCGGGGGGAACAGATACGCAGTATTTT
TRBJ1-5	NA	TRBV9	NA	CASSVGTEGQPQHF	TGTGCCAGCAGCGTAGGGACGGAAGGACAGCCCCAGCATTTT
TRBJ2-7	NA	TRBV6-6	NA	CASSYTAYNEQYF	TGTGCCAGCAGTTACACGGCTTACAATGAGCAGTACTTC
TRBJ2-3	NA	TRBV5-4	NA	CASSLVAGKGDTQYF	TGTGCCAGCAGCTTGGTGGCGGGGAAAGGAGATACGCAGTATTTT
TRBJ2-1	NA	TRBV29-1	NA	CSRIPTGGQFEQFF	TGCAGCAGGATTCCGACAGGCGGACAATTTGAGCAGTTCTTC
TRBJ2-7	TRBD2	TRBV7-9	few	CASSSESGLAPWAQYF	TGTGCCAGCAGCTCCGAATCGGGACTAGCTCCGTGGGCCCAGTACTTC
TRBJ2-1	NA	TRBV20-1	NA	CSALYNEPFF	TGCAGTGCGCTCTACAATGAGCCGTTCTTC
TRBJ2-5	TRBD2	TRBV28	few	CASSFSGLARKETQYF	TGTGCCAGCAGTTTTTCCGGACTAGCCCGAAAAGAGACCCAGTACTTC
TRBJ2-1	NA	TRBV30	NA	CAWGHNEQFF	TGTGCCTGGGGTCACAATGAGCAGTTCTTC
TRBJ2-1	TRBD2	TRBV14	NA	CASSHLTSGRSYNEQFF	TGTGCCAGCAGCCACTTAACTAGCGGGAGGTCCTACAATGAGCAGTTCTTC
TRBJ1-1	TRBD1	TRBV7-2	NA	CASSLMGTDNTEAFF	TGTGCCAGCAGCTTAATGGGGACAGATAACACTGAAGCTTTCTTT
TRBJ1-2	NA	TRBV12-3/TRBV12-4	NA	CASSSPREGGYTF	TGTGCCAGCAGCTCTCCCAGGGAGGGTGGCTACACCTTC
TRBJ1-2	NA	TRBV4-3	NA	CASSQDVGDGYTF	TGCGCCAGCAGCCAAGATGTTGGGGATGGCTACACCTTC
TRBJ2-7	TRBD1	TRBV3-1	NA	CASSSYTGDPYEQYF	TGTGCCAGCAGCTCCTATACAGGGGACCCCTACGAGCAGTACTTC
TRBJ2-7	TRBD2	TRBV5-5	many	CASSDAGGPEGIRGEQYF	TGTGCCAGCAGCGATGCGGGAGGGCCGGAGGGGATACGGGGCGAGCAGTACTTC
TRBJ2-1	NA	TRBV7-2	NA	CASSSINGQFF	TGTGCCAGCAGCTCCATCAATGGGCAGTTCTTC
TRBJ2-7	TRBD2	TRBV7-9	few	CASSFRSGSGYEQYF	TGTGCCAGCAGCTTTAGGAGCGGGAGTGGTTACGAGCAGTACTTC
TRBJ2-6	NA	TRBV28	few	CASSFWRFSGANVLTF	TGTGCCAGCAGTTTTTGGCGTTTCTCTGGGGCCAACGTCCTGACTTTC
TRBJ2-4	NA	TRBV4-1	NA	CVSSQGLGPAIQYF	TGCGTCAGCAGCCAAGGCTTAGGGCCGGCCATTCAGTACTTC
TRBJ2-5	TRBD2	TRBV27	few	CASRPYGLADQETQYF	TGTGCCAGCAGACCCTACGGACTAGCAGACCAAGAGACCCAGTACTTC
TRBJ1-1	NA	TRBV6-6	NA	CASKGWNTEAFF	TGTGCCAGCAAGGGGTGGAACACTGAAGCTTTCTTT
TRBJ2-6	NA	TRBV2	many	CASSTPSGANVLTF	TGTGCCAGCAGCACCCCCTCTGGGGCCAACGTCCTGACTTTC
TRBJ2-5	TRBD2	TRBV12-3/TRBV12-4	few	CASSPWGAGGETQYF	TGTGCCAGCAGTCCCTGGGGAGCGGGAGGGGAGACCCAGTACTTC
TRBJ2-4	TRBD2	TRBV11-2	NA	CASSLDRAGWGSKNIQYF	TGTGCCAGCAGCTTAGATCGAGCGGGGTGGGGTAGCAAAAACATTCAGTACTTC
TRBJ2-1	NA	TRBV6-1	NA	CASRADYEHYNEQLF	TGTGCCAGCAGGGCGGACTACGAGCACTACAATGAGCAGCTCTTC
TRBJ1-2	NA	TRBV4-1	NA	CASSQDLYTGGYTF	TGCGCCAGCAGCCAAGACCTTTACACAGGAGGCTACACCTTC
TRBJ1-5	TRBD1	TRBV6-2/TRBV6-3	few	CASKGTGSYNQPQHF	TGTGCCAGCAAAGGGACAGGGAGCTACAATCAGCCCCAGCATTTT
TRBJ1-5	NA	TRBV15	many	CSNQPQHF	TGTAGCAATCAGCCCCAGCATTTT
TRBJ1-5	TRBD1	TRBV15	many	CATSSYRGTNQPQHF	TGTGCCACCAGCAGTTACAGGGGGACCAATCAGCCCCAGCATTTT
TRBJ2-3	NA	TRBV5-5	NA	CASSLTLLRTDTQYF	TGTGCCAGCAGCTTGACACTACTTCGCACAGATACGCAGTATTTT
TRBJ2-7	TRBD1	TRBV28	NA	CASSPLGTGGPYEQYF	TGTGCCAGCAGTCCACTGGGGACAGGGGGTCCCTACGAGCAGTACTTC
TRBJ1-1	TRBD1	TRBV9	many	CASSVDRDTEAFF	TGTGCCAGCAGTGTGGACAGGGACACTGAAGCTTTCTTT
TRBJ1-6	NA	TRBV28	few	CASRQTVRASPLHF	TGTGCCAGCAGACAGACAGTCCGAGCTTCACCCCTCCACTTT
TRBJ1-2	TRBD1	TRBV12-3/TRBV12-4	NA	CASSPETGVFTNYGYTF	TGTGCCAGCAGTCCAGAGACAGGGGTTTTTACTAACTATGGCTACACCTTC
TRBJ2-2	TRBD1	TRBV5-1	NA	CASSLFDRGTGELFF	TGCGCCAGCAGCTTGTTCGACAGGGGCACCGGGGAGCTGTTTTTT
TRBJ1-6	NA	TRBV12-3/TRBV12-4	NA	CASSLMGSKNSPLHF	TGTGCCAGCAGTTTGATGGGTTCAAAAAATTCACCCCTCCACTTT
TRBJ2-3	NA	TRBV12-3/TRBV12-4	NA	CASSFGRGGADTQYF	TGTGCCAGCAGTTTTGGTAGGGGGGGGGCAGATACGCAGTATTTT
TRBJ2-7	TRBD2	TRBV29-1	NA	CSVDLGGSSYEQYF	TGCAGCGTTGACCTTGGCGGGAGCTCCTACGAGCAGTACTTC
TRBJ2-1	TRBD1	TRBV2	once	CASSGTGRYNEQFF	TGTGCCAGCAGCGGGACAGGACGCTACAATGAGCAGTTCTTC
TRBJ1-5	NA	TRBV20-1	NA	CSARSPYSNQPQHF	TGCAGTGCTAGATCGCCCTATAGCAATCAGCCCCAGCATTTT
TRBJ2-1	TRBD2	TRBV24-1	few	CATSAGVLAGENEQFF	TGTGCCACCAGTGCCGGCGTGTTAGCGGGAGAAAATGAGCAGTTCTTC
TRBJ2-1	TRBD1	TRBV9	many	CASSPGQGAGNEQFF	TGTGCCAGCAGCCCTGGACAGGGGGCTGGAAATGAGCAGTTCTTC
TRBJ2-2	TRBD2	TRBV20-1	NA	CSARLAGANTGELFF	TGCAGTGCACGACTAGCGGGAGCGAACACCGGGGAGCTGTTTTTT
TRBJ2-7	NA	TRBV5-1	NA	CASSPWRGTDYEQYF	TGCGCCAGCAGCCCCTGGAGGGGGACCGACTACGAGCAGTACTTC